This T cell receptor (beta chain) appears in the sequencing data of a study of cytomegalovirus exposure and HLA in healthy donors. Trimming removed 3 bases at V and 2 bases at J, with 10 bases between. Germline V lookup: CDR1 MNHEY, CDR2 SMNVEV (reference sequence). The CDR3 consists of 14 residues. PCR used 60 Vbeta primers and 13 Jbeta primers. Clones were read by immunoSEQ multiplex PCR, and TCRdb kept only the in-frame ones, dropping some. The sample lists roughly 150,000 clones; around 78% were seen once. This clonotype originated in a man in his forties in good health and CMV-seronegative. Sequencing was carried out using PBMCs. The V call is TRBV27, the J call TRBJ1-1, with TRBD1 as a possible D gene (6 bases). This CDR3 is CASSFGGANTEAFF. CDR3 bases: TGTGCCAGCAGTTTTGGGGGGGCTAACACTGAAGCTTTCTTT.